This TCR beta chain is from a study of beta chain features in type 1 diabetes. All sorted populations exceeded 95% purity. Sequencing targeted expressed TCRB transcripts, as all isolated RNA had been reverse transcribed. Only in-frame clones appear in the TCRdb table, and some are missing; sequencing was by immunoSEQ multiplex PCR. Of 300,000 or so clones in the sample, approximately 13% are singletons; the top ten hold roughly 0.015%. Findings and caveats of the study: The naive, central memory and Treg TCRB repertoires showed an apparent similarity that was greater among patients than among healthy donors. Moderate but significant shortening of TCRB CDR3s was recorded in all four CD4+ subsets from Type 1 diabetes patients.

This clone occurred a few times. Its cognate antigen is unknown. After removal of 3 bases from V and 4 bases from J, the junction contained 7 bases not matched to a gene. CDR1 and CDR2 (germline): SGHRS, YFSETQ. The length of the CDR3 is 15 residues. The sequenced material came from naive CD4+ T cells from blood. J is TRBJ2-5 and V is TRBV5-1; TRBD2 aligns across 9 bases. This clonotype originated in a woman younger than 30 with type 1 diabetes. The CDR3 here is CASSSTVSGRETQYF. DNA for the CDR3: TGCGCCAGCAGCTCAACCGTTAGCGGGAGAGAGACCCAGTACTTC.